The 18 T cell receptor beta chains below were found in one sample sequenced in a study of OX40 agonist ivuxolimab in advanced cancers. Some clones are missing from TCRdb's copy, which holds only in-frame ones; the method was immunoSEQ multiplex PCR. This sample yields around 60,000 clones, of which about 82% are seen a single time; 1.5% to 2.5% belongs to the top ten. The sample consisted of CD4+ or CD8+ T cells sorted from blood, taken in a trial of the OX40 agonist ivuxolimab. All receptors come from an adult with an advanced solid tumor such as melanoma, head and neck, liver or kidney cancer.

This clone has only a few counts. The CDR3 region is CASSQGSLAGGSDTQYF. The CDR3 coding sequence is TGCGCCAGCAGCCAAGGGTCACTAGCGGGAGGTTCGGATACGCAGTATTTT. The chain carries TRBV4-3 and TRBJ2-3, with 12 bases that match TRBD2. Trimming cost V 1 base and J 6 bases; bases outside gene matches: 8. The length of the CDR3 is 17 residues. Germline CDR1 and CDR2: LGHNA and YSLEER.

The gene calls are TRBV20-1 and TRBJ2-7; D ambiguous. The ends were cut back, 2 bases at V and 3 bases at J, with 5 bases in the middle. Germline assignment: CDR1 DFQATT and CDR2 SNEGSKA (reference sequence). This CDR3 has 11 residues. The CDR3 spells CSARLVYEQYF. CDR3 in DNA: TGCAGTGCTAGACTAGTCTACGAGCAGTACTTC.

This chain uses TRBV7-9 with TRBJ1-2; tentatively, D is TRBD1 (6 bases). The length of the CDR3 is 14 residues. Germline CDR1 reads SEHNR; CDR2 reads FQNEAQ (reference sequence). Trimming left V 0 bases short and J 2 bases short, with 7 bases between. CDR3 in DNA: TGTGCCAGCAGCTTAGCCGGACAGAACTATGGCTACACCTTC. Translation: CASSLAGQNYGYTF.

This chain connects TRBV6-1 to TRBJ1-5, with a tentative D call TRBD1 (6 bases). The germline CDR1 and CDR2 sequences are MNHNS and SASEGT. Trimming took 2 bases from V and 5 from J, leaving 22 bases between them. CDR3 size: 18 residues. This chain's CDR3 is CASSELPRSSGVDQPQHF. As DNA, the CDR3 is TGTGCCAGCAGTGAACTTCCGAGATCCTCAGGGGTCGATCAGCCCCAGCATTTT.

The chain combines TRBV2 with TRBJ1-2; 7 nucleotides agree with TRBD1. The germline CDR1 and CDR2 sequences are SNHLY and FYNNEI. This CDR3 region has 14 residues. Trimming at V came to 3 bases and at J to 8 bases, leaving 9 bases not matched to a gene. The CDR3 nucleotides are TGTGCCAGCAGTGACGCCGGGACAGTCGGGGGCTACACCTTC. Protein sequence: CASSDAGTVGGYTF.

This chain links TRBV5-4 with TRBJ2-4; D is unclear. The CDR3 covers 15 residues. CDR1 is SGHNT, CDR2 YYREEE, per germline (reference sequence). Trimming pared 6 bases from V and 0 bases from J, leaving 13 bases between. DNA of the CDR3: TGTGCCAGCACCATGGGTGGGTTAGCCAAAAACATTCAGTACTTC. It translates to CASTMGGLAKNIQYF. The full variable domain, completed using reference TRBV5-4 and TRBJ2-4, is ETGVTQSPTHLIKTRGQQVTLRCSSQSGHNTVSWYQQALGQGPQFIFQYYREEENGRGNFPPRFSGLQFPNYSSELNVNALELDDSALYLCASTMGGLAKNIQYFGAGTRLSVL.

This sequence joins TRBV7-9 and TRBJ1-1; possibly TRBD1 for D (5 bases). The CDR3 totals 13 residues. V gave up 5 bases and J gave up 5 bases, with 12 bases separating them. Germline V CDR1 and CDR2: SEHNR, FQNEAQ (reference sequence). CDR3 protein: CASSRMEGTEAFF. In DNA, the CDR3 is TGTGCCAGCAGCCGAATGGAGGGGACTGAAGCTTTCTTT.

The chain employs TRBV5-1 and TRBJ1-2, with TRBD1 identical over 7 bases. Germline CDR1 is SGHRS and CDR2 is YFSETQ. V shed 0 bases and J 8 bases; nucleotides not matched to a gene: 7. CDR3 length: 14 amino acids. The CDR3 DNA sequence: TGCGCCAGCAGCTTGGGGTCAGGGGGAAGCGGCTACACCTTC. It encodes CASSLGSGGSGYTF.

The V and J genes are TRBV28 and TRBJ1-1; possibly TRBD1 for D (6 bases). CDR1 MDHEN and CDR2 SYDVKM come from the germline V gene. Trimming took off 5 bases at V and 2 bases at J, with 18 bases between the two ends. The CDR3 is 16 residues long. In DNA, the CDR3 is TGTGCCAGCAGTCCCAGACAGGCGCTAAGTAACACTGAAGCTTTCTTT. Translation gives CASSPRQALSNTEAFF.

This chain joins TRBV15 and TRBJ2-3, with no clear D. Germline CDR1 and CDR2: LNHNV and YYDKDF (reference sequence). Trimming left V 2 bases short and J 2 bases short, with 8 bases between. The CDR3 length is 14 residues. CDR3 region: CATSRHGYTDTQYF. CDR3 in DNA: TGTGCCACCAGCAGACACGGGTACACAGATACGCAGTATTTT.

The J gene is TRBJ2-1, the V gene TRBV15; 16 bases map to TRBD2. The V segment lost 6 bases and the J segment 5 bases; nucleotides outside the gene matches: 25. Germline assignment: CDR1 LNHNV and CDR2 YYDKDF (reference sequence). This CDR3 is 23 amino acids long. The CDR3 nucleotides read TGTGCCACCAGAGGGGGACCGGGACTAGCGGGAGGGCCGCAACCTCCCCCCCACAATGAGCAGTTCTTC. This gives the protein CATRGGPGLAGGPQPPPHNEQFF.

The chain links TRBV10-3 to TRBJ2-5; 9 bases are shared with TRBD2. V was pared by 6 bases and J by 4 bases, with 6 bases of the junction left unmatched. This CDR3 contains 14 residues. Per the germline V gene, CDR1 is ENHRY and CDR2 is SYGVKD. The CDR3 loop reads CAISASGTTETQYF. As DNA, the CDR3 is TGTGCCATCAGCGCTAGCGGGACGACAGAGACCCAGTACTTC.

This clone was counted a few times. The V and J genes are TRBV30 and TRBJ1-4; D is unresolved. Germline V gene sequence: CDR1 GTSNPN, CDR2 SVGIG (reference sequence). The CDR3 has 12 residues. V dropped 4 bases and J dropped 10 bases, with 13 bases sitting between them. The CDR3 DNA follows: TGTGCCTGGACCGGTGGGTCTCGAAAACTGTTTTTT. Encoded protein: CAWTGGSRKLFF.

V usage is TRBV18 and J usage is TRBJ1-4; a possible D gene is TRBD1 (6 bases). This CDR3 is built from 19 residues. CDR1 is KGHSH, CDR2 LQKENI, per germline. V was pared by 3 bases and J by 1 base, with 21 bases between. Here the CDR3 DNA reads TGTGCCAGCTCACCCTCGAACAACAGGGAACTAGTAACTAATGAAAAACTGTTTTTT. It encodes CASSPSNNRELVTNEKLFF.

The gene calls are TRBV21-1 and TRBJ1-5; the table's TRBD1 call for D was not verified on the DNA. TRBV21-1 is flagged as a pseudogene. This CDR3 is 16 amino acids long. CDR3 amino acids: CASSKEVWGEGQPQHF. The CDR3 DNA is TGTGCCAGCAGCAAAGAGGTGTGGGGCGAAGGCCAGCCCCAGCATTTT.

Here the CDR3 reads CASSPWTSANTGELFF. In DNA form, the CDR3 reads TGTGCCAGCAGCCCTTGGACTAGCGCAAACACCGGGGAGCTGTTTTTT. The chain couples TRBV14 to TRBJ2-2, with 9 positions matching TRBD2. The CDR3 spans 16 residues. V gave up 4 bases and J gave up 2 bases; unmatched junction bases: 5. Per germline, CDR1 SGHDN and CDR2 FVKESK.

V gene TRBV18 combines with J gene TRBJ2-1; 9 bases are shared with TRBD2. V lost 3 bases, J lost 5 bases, and 17 bases stayed unmatched. Germline V lookup: CDR1 KGHSH, CDR2 LQKENI. The CDR3 is 19 amino acids. Here the CDR3 DNA reads TGTGCCAGCTCACCCACAACTGCGTCGGGACTAGCTTTCCACAATGAGCAGTTCTTC. This translates into CASSPTTASGLAFHNEQFF.

The chain has TRBV4-3 and TRBJ1-2, with TRBD1 as a possible D gene (5 bases). Germline V gene data show CDR1 as LGHNA and CDR2 as YSLEER. The CDR3 length is 16 residues. The V end was cut by 0 bases, the J end by 2 bases, with 13 bases between. Here the CDR3 reads CASSQDPKGLNYGYTF. The CDR3 DNA follows: TGCGCCAGCAGCCAAGATCCCAAGGGGCTAAACTATGGCTACACCTTC.